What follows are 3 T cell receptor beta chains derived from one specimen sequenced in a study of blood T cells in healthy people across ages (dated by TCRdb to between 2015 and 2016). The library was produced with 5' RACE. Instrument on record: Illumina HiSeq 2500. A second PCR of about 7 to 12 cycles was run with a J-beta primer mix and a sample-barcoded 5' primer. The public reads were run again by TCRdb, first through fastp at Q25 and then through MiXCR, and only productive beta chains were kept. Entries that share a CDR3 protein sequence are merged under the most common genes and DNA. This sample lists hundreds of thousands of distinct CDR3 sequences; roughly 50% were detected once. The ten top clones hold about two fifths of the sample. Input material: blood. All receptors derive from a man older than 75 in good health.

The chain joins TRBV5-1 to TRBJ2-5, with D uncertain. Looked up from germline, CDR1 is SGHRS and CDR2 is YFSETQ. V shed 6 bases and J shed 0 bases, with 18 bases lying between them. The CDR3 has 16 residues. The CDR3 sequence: CASTRTIVLDQETQYF. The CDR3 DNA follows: TGCGCCAGCACCCGGACCATAGTCCTTGACCAAGAGACCCAGTACTTC.

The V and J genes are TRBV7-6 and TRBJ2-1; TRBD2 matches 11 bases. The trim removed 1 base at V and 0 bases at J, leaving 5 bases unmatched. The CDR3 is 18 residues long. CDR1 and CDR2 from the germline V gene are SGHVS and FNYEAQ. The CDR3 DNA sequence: TGTGCCAGCAGCTTAGGTCCTAGCGGGGGGAGCTCCTACAATGAGCAGTTCTTC. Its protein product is CASSLGPSGGSSYNEQFF.

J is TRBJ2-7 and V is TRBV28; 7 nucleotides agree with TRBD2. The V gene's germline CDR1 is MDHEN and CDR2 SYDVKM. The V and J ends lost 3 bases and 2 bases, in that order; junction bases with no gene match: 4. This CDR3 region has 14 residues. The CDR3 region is CASSLGLQAYEQYF. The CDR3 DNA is TGTGCCAGCAGTTTGGGACTACAGGCCTACGAGCAGTACTTC.